The TCR beta chain described here comes from a study of T-cell memory formation after mild COVID-19. Study overall: Each donor largely had its own TCR clusters. Regarding the study as a whole: CD4+ contracting clones were found mainly in CM and EM, and CD8+ ones in EMRA. Within pre-infection memory, some responding clones were found, suggesting cross-reactive memory joined. Contracting clones from day 15 to 85 had balanced CD4/CD8; later expanders favoured CD4+.

The germline CDR1 and CDR2 sequences are SGDLS and YYNGEE. CDR3 length: 15 amino acids. V shed 0 bases and J 5 bases; nucleotides not matched to a gene: 3. TCRdb redid the calling of the 5' RACE reads with MiXCR, one entry per CDR3 protein. The repertoire holds 450,000 to 650,000 distinct CDR3 sequences, with around 20% as singletons. This clonotype has more than one count but fewer than ten. Its antigen is undetermined. The clonotype was recovered from an adult woman who had mild COVID-19 (a few samples of this study predate the infection). Cell type and time point are not known. Sequencing was done on a sample of PBMCs or a T cell subset sorted from them (not recorded which). The V gene is TRBV9, the J gene TRBJ2-3, with TRBD1 matching 10 bases. This CDR3 is CASSVDDRGQDTQYF. The CDR3 coding sequence is TGTGCCAGCAGCGTAGATGACAGGGGGCAAGATACGCAGTATTTT.